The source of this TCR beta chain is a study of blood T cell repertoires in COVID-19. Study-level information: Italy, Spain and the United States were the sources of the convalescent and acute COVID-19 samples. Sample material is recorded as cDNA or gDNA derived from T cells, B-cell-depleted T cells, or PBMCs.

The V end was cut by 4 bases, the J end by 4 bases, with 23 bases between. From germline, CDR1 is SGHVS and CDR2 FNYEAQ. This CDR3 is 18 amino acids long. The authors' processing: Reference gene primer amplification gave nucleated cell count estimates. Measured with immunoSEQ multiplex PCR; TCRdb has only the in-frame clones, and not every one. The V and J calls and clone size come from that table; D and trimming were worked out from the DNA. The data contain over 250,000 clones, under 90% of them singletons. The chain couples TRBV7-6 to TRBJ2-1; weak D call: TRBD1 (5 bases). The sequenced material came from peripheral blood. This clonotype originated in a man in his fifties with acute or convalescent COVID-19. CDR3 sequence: CASSSQVEEMGRYNEQFF. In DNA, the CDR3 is TGTGCCAGCAGCTCGCAGGTCGAGGAGATGGGGCGATACAATGAGCAGTTCTTC.